The text below deals with one T cell receptor beta chain. Antigen unknown. Unsorted samples drew genomic DNA from some 82 million PBMCs. Clones were sequenced by immunoSEQ multiplex PCR, and TCRdb holds only the in-frame ones, with some missing. The sample carries fewer than 600,000 clones, around 81% recorded once. Deletions cut 3 bases from V and 6 bases from J, with 11 bases between. This CDR3 region has 13 residues. CDR1 and CDR2 (germline): MDHEN, SYDVKM. This entry comes from a study of shared clonotypes between healthy human individuals. Study in general: The donor group consisted of a couple of women and three men, aged 18 to 49. Whole-study findings and limits: The researchers took only blood, and tissue repertoires probably look different.

This receptor was identified in a woman aged 35 to 49 in good health. Some clones in this sample may be carry-over from other donors' samples. The chain joins TRBV28 to TRBJ1-1; D uncertain. Specimen: PBMCs. CDR3 sequence (DNA): TGTGCCAGCAGTTTTCCGGGATTGGCTGAAGCTTTCTTT. Protein product: CASSFPGLAEAFF.